These 14 T cell receptor beta chains originate from one sample sequenced in a study of molecular identifiers for immune sequencing clone quantification. TCRdb independently ran MiXCR on the PCR reads; one entry per CDR3 protein. The sample yields tens of thousands of distinct CDR3 sequences, approximately 22% seen once. The sample taken for sequencing was naive CD8+ T cells from blood, with Jurkat cell RNA spiked in. Subset indicated: FACS-sorted CD8+CD4-CCR7+CD45RA+ naive T cells. These receptors were collected from a human donor in good health. Some libraries in this study had Jurkat cell RNA spiked in.

This clonotype showed up many times. The chain carries TRBV20-1 and TRBJ2-7; 10 bases align to TRBD1. The CDR3 runs 14 residues. CDR1 is DFQATT and CDR2 is SNEGSKA in the germline V gene (reference sequence). J lost 4 bases, V lost 4 bases, and 7 bases had no gene match. CDR3 in amino acids: CSATLRTGGYEQYF. The CDR3 nucleotides read TGCAGTGCTACCCTTAGGACAGGGGGGTACGAGCAGTACTTC.

This clonotype appeared many times. The rearrangement uses TRBV25-1 and TRBJ2-5; D is possibly TRBD2 (5 bases). Trimming took off 8 bases at V and 1 base at J, with 14 bases between the two ends. The V gene's germline CDR1 is MGHDK and CDR2 SYGVNS. CDR3 length equals 14 residues. CDR3 DNA sequence: TGTGCCAGCGGTCCCCCCGGACTCCAAGAGACCCAGTACTTC. Residues: CASGPPGLQETQYF.

With respect to this clonotype: Given a much more abundant clone one base away, this may be a read error. CDR3 region: CASSVDGLASTGKLFF. CDR3 sequence (DNA): TGTGCCAGCAGCGTAGATGGGCTAGCGTCGACCGGGAAGCTGTTTTTT. V is TRBV9 and J is TRBJ2-2; possible D gene TRBD2, 6 bases. The CDR3 extends over 16 amino acids. The germline gives CDR1 SGDLS, CDR2 YYNGEE.

The chain combines TRBV20-1 with TRBJ1-3, with D possibly matching TRBD1 (6 bases). V was pared by 0 bases and J by 0 bases, with 12 bases between. This CDR3 spans 16 amino acids. Germline values: CDR1 DFQATT, CDR2 SNEGSKA (reference sequence). The CDR3 bases are TGCAGTGCTAGAGATCCTCGGACAGACTCTGGAAACACCATATATTTT. Protein sequence: CSARDPRTDSGNTIYF.

Concerning this clonotype itself: This could be a read error, since a much larger clone is one nucleotide away. Likely a read error: the CDR3 ends without its conserved phenylalanine or tryptophan. This sequence joins TRBV29-1 and TRBJ2-1; no reliable D call. The CDR3 is 9 amino acids. The V and J ends lost 6 bases and 9 bases respectively, with 6 bases between them. CDR1 and CDR2 (germline): SQVTM, ANQGSEA. The CDR3 DNA reads TGCAGCGTGGCAAGTGAGCAGTTCCTC. Translation: CSVASEQFL.

On this clonotype itself: This may come from a read error, since a much larger clone is one base off. Since the CDR3 does not end with the conserved phenylalanine or tryptophan, this likely comes from a read error. The chain employs TRBV28 and TRBJ2-7, with D unclear. Trimming shortened V by 7 bases and J by 0 bases, and 13 bases separated the two germline ends. Germline V lookup: CDR1 MDHEN, CDR2 SYDVKM. The CDR3 consists of 14 residues. The CDR3 region is CASKTLGTSYEQYL. The CDR3 DNA sequence: TGTGCCAGCAAGACTTTAGGTACCTCCTACGAGCAGTACCTC.

This sequence joins TRBV19 and TRBJ2-7, with a weak D call TRBD2 (6 bases). In germline, CDR1 is LNHDA, CDR2 SQIVND (reference sequence). CDR3 length: 13 amino acids. Trimming took 5 bases from V and 7 from J, leaving 15 bases between them. CDR3 in amino acids: CASSLGTPGEQYF. The CDR3 nucleotides are TGTGCCAGTAGTTTGGGGACTCCGGGGGAGCAGTACTTC. The variable domain in full, with the rest retrieved from reference TRBV19 and TRBJ2-7, is DGGITQSPKYLFRKEGQNVTLSCEQNLNHDAMYWYRQDPGQGLRLIYYSQIVNDFQKGDIAEGYSVSREKKESFPLTVTSAQKNPTAFYLCASSLGTPGEQYFGPGTRLTVT.

This clonotype was seen repeatedly, ten times or more. This rearrangement joins TRBV29-1 to TRBJ2-5; a weak D match, TRBD1 (5 bases). CDR1 SQVTM and CDR2 ANQGSEA come from the germline V gene. Trimming left V 5 bases short and J 2 bases short, with 15 bases between. This CDR3 has 14 amino acids. CDR3 nucleotide sequence: TGCAGCGTTCCCGCGACAGCACGTCAAGAGACCCAGTACTTC. It yields the protein CSVPATARQETQYF.

This clonotype turned up a few times. V and J are TRBV9 and TRBJ2-2; D unresolved. The CDR3 covers 15 residues. V gave up 0 bases and J gave up 2 bases, with 8 bases separating them. The germline V gene encodes CDR1 SGDLS and CDR2 YYNGEE. The CDR3 nucleotides read TGTGCCAGCAGCGTAGACCAGGTCAACACCGGGGAGCTGTTTTTT. Protein sequence: CASSVDQVNTGELFF.

This chain connects TRBV7-6 to TRBJ2-7; 7 positions agree with TRBD1. V dropped 2 bases and J dropped 1; count of bases not matched to a gene: 5. Per germline, CDR1 SGHVS and CDR2 FNYEAQ. The CDR3 runs to 15 residues. DNA for the CDR3: TGTGCCAGCAGCTTATCTGGGACAGCATCCTACGAGCAGTACTTC. Protein product: CASSLSGTASYEQYF.

This clonotype was recorded at least ten times. The chain combines TRBV5-4 with TRBJ1-1, with D unclear. Germline CDR1 is SGHNT and CDR2 is YYREEE (reference sequence). Trimming stripped 1 base from V and 0 bases from J, with 7 bases between. This CDR3 region has 14 residues. The CDR3 region is CASSLRDMNTEAFF. DNA for the CDR3: TGTGCCAGCAGCTTGCGAGATATGAACACTGAAGCTTTCTTT.

The sample holds many counts of this clonotype. This chain joins TRBV7-9 and TRBJ2-3; perhaps D is TRBD1 or TRBD2 (5 bases each). The CDR3 sequence is 13 residues long. The germline CDR1 and CDR2 sequences are SEHNR and FQNEAQ (reference sequence). V was clipped by 2 bases and J by 5 bases, with 8 bases between them. The CDR3 sequence is CASSLWDLDTQYF. The CDR3 DNA reads TGTGCCAGCAGCTTATGGGACCTAGATACGCAGTATTTT.

At least ten counts were recorded for this clonotype. The chain combines TRBV4-3 with TRBJ2-3; D not resolved. The germline V gene encodes CDR1 LGHNA and CDR2 YSLEER. Trimming took 0 bases from V and 2 from J, leaving 15 bases between them. The CDR3 contains 17 residues. The CDR3 reads CASSQDRGPRPTDTQYF. CDR3 nucleotide sequence: TGCGCCAGCAGCCAAGATAGAGGACCGAGACCCACAGATACGCAGTATTTT.

Remarks on this clonotype: Being one base from a much bigger clone, this may be a read error. This is likely a read error, given that the CDR3 carries no conserved phenylalanine or tryptophan at its end. In DNA, the CDR3 is TGTGCCAGCAGCCCTACCAAGGGGCCTGCTAGTGAGCCCCAGCATCTT. Encoded protein: CASSPTKGPASEPQHL. The chain links TRBV4-2 to TRBJ1-5, with TRBD1 as a possible D gene (5 bases). Germline CDR1 reads LGHNA; CDR2 reads YNFKEQ. V lost 4 bases, J lost 8 bases, and 21 bases lay in between. This CDR3 contains 16 residues.